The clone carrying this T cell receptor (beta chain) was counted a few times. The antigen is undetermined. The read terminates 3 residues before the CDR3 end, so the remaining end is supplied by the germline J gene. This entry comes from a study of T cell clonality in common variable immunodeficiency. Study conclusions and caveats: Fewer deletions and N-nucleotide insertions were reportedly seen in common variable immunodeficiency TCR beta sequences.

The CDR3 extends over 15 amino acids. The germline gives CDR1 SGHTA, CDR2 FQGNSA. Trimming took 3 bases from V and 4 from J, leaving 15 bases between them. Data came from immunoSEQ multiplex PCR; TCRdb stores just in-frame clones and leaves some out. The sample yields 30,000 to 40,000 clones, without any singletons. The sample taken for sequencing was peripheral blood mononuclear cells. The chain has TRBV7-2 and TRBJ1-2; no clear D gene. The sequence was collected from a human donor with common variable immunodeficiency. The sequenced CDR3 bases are TGTGCCAGCAGCTTCGTCCGCTTACTCTTCTATGGC. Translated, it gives CASSFVRLLFYG. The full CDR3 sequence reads CASSFVRLLFYGYTF.